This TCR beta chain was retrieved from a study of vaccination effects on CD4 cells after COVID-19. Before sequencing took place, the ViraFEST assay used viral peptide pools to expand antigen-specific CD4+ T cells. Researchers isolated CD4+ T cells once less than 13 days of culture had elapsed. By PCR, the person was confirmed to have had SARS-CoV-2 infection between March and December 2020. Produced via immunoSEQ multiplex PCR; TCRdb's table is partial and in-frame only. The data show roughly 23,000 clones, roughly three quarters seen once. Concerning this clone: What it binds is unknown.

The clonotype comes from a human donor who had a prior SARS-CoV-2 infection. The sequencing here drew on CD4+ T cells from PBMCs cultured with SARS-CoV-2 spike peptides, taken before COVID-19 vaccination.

In nucleotides, the CDR3 is TGTGCCAGCAGCTTATCGGACCTTGGGGGTGAGCAGTTCTTC. Translation: CASSLSDLGGEQFF. The chain couples TRBV11-2 to TRBJ2-1; D tentatively fits TRBD1 or TRBD2 (5 bases each). V gave up 2 bases and J gave up 9 bases, with 14 bases separating them. Germline V gene data show CDR1 as SGHAT and CDR2 as FQNNGV. The length of the CDR3 is 14 residues.